The following is a TCR beta chain sequence with its context. This sample was included in a study of blood T cell repertoires in COVID-19. Overall study context: The origin of the acute and convalescent COVID-19 samples was the United States, Italy and Spain. Sources were T cells, B-cell-depleted T cells, or PBMCs; the material itself was cDNA or gDNA.

Study processing details: Nucleated cell number was recorded as an estimate derived from reference gene primer amplification. Method: immunoSEQ multiplex PCR; TCRdb's copy keeps in-frame clones and lacks some. The D gene and trimming were derived from the DNA, and the V and J assignments and clone size from that table. Of over 130,000 clones detected, over 80% appear once; the ten largest clones hold 11%. V lost 5 bases, J lost 1 base, and 14 bases lay in between. The CDR3 spans 15 residues. The germline V gene has CDR1 SGHAT and CDR2 FQNNGV. The TCR comes from a woman of 80 years or more with acute or convalescent COVID-19. Source material: peripheral blood. J is TRBJ1-1 and V is TRBV11-2; D gene unclear. The CDR3 loop is CASSPLARGNTEAFF. Here the CDR3 DNA reads TGTGCCAGCAGCCCTCTGGCCCGAGGGAACACTGAAGCTTTCTTT.